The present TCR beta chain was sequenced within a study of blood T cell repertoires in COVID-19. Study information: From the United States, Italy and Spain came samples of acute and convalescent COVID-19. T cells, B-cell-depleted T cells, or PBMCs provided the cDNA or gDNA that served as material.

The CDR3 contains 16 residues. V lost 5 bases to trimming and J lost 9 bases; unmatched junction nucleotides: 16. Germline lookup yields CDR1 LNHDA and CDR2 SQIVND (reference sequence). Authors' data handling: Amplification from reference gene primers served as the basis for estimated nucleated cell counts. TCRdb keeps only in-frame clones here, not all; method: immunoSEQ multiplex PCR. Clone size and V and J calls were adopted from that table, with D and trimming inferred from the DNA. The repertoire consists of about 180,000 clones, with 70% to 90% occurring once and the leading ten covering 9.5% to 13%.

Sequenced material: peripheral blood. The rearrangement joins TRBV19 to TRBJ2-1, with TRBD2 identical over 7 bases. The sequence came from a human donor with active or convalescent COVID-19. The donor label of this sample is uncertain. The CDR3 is CASSSLVGEGRVEQFF. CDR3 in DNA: TGTGCCAGTAGTTCTCTGGTGGGGGAGGGCCGAGTTGAGCAGTTCTTC.